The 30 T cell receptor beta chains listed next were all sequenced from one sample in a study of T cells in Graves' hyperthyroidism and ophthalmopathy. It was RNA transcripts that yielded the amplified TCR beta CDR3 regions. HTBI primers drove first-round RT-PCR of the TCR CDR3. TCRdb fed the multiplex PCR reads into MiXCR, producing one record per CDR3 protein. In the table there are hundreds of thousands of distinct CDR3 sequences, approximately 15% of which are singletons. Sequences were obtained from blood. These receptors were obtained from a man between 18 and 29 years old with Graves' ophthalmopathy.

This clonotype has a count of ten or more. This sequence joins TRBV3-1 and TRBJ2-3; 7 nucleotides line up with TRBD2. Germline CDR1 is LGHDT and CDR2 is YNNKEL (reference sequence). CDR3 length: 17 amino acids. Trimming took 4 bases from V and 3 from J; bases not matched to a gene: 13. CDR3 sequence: CASSPGRKRGGTDTQYF. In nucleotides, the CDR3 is TGTGCCAGCAGCCCCGGAAGAAAAAGGGGAGGGACAGATACGCAGTATTTT.

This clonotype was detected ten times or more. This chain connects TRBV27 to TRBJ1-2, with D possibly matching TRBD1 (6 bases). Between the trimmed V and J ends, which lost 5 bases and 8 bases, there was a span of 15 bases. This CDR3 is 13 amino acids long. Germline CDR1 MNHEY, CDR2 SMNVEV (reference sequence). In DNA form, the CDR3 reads TGTGCCAGCAGTGACACAGGGTTTGGGGGCTACACCTTC. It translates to CASSDTGFGGYTF.

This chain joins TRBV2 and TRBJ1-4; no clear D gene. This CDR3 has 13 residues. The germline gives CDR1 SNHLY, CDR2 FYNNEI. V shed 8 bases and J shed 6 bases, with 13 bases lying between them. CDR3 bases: TGTGCCAGCGCGGGATCGTTTGATGAAAAACTGTTTTTT. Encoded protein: CASAGSFDEKLFF.

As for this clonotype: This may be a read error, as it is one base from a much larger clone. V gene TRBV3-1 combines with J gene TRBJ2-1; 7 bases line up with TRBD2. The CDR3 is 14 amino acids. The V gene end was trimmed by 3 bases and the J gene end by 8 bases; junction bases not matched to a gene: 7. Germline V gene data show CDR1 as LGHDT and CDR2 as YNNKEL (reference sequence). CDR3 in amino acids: CASSHGLVRDEQFF. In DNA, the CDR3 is TGTGCCAGCAGCCATGGACTAGTGAGGGATGAGCAGTTCTTC.

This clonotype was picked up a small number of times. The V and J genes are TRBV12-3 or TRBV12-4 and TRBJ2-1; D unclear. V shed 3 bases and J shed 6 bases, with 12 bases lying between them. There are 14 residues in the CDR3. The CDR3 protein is CASSFEATFNEQFF. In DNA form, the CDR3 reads TGTGCCAGCAGTTTCGAGGCGACTTTCAATGAGCAGTTCTTC.

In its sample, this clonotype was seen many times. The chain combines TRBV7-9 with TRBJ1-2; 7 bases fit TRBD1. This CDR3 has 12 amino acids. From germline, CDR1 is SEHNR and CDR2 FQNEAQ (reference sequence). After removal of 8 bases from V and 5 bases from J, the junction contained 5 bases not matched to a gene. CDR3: CASGTGEYGYTF. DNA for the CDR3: TGTGCCAGCGGTACAGGGGAATATGGCTACACCTTC.

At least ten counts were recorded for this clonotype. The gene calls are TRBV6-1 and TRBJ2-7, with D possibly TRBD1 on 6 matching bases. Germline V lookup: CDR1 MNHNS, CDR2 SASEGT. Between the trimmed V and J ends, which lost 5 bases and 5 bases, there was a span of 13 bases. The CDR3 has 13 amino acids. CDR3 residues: CASSTGTGNEQYF. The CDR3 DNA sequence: TGTGCCAGCAGTACAGGGACGGGGAACGAGCAGTACTTC.

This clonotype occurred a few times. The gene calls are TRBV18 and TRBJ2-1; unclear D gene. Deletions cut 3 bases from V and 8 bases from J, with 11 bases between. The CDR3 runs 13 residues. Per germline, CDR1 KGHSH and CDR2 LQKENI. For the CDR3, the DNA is TGTGCCAGCTCACCTGTGGAAGGCGATGAGCAGTTCTTC. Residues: CASSPVEGDEQFF. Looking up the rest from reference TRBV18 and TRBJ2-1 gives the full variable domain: NAGVMQNPRHLVRRRGQEARLRCSPMKGHSHVYWYRQLPEEGLKFMVYLQKENIIDESGMPKERFSAEFPKEGPSILRIQQVVRGDSAAYFCASSPVEGDEQFFGPGTRLTVL.

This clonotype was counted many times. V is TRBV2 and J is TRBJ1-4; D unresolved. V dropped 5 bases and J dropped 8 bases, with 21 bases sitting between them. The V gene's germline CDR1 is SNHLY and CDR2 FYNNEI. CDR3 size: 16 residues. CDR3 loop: CASSTGGGVWKEKLFF. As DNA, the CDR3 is TGTGCCAGCAGTACCGGTGGCGGGGTTTGGAAGGAAAAACTGTTTTTT.

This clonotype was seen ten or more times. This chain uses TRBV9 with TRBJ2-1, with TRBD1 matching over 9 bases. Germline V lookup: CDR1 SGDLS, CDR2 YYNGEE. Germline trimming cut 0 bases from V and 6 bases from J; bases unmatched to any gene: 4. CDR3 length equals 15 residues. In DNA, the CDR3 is TGTGCCAGCAGCGTAGCTGGGACAGGGAGCAATGAGCAGTTCTTC. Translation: CASSVAGTGSNEQFF.

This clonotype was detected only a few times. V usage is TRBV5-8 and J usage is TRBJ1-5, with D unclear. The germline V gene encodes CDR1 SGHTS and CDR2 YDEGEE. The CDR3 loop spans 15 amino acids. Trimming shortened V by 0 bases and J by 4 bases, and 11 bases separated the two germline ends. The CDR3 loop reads CASSLVITDNQPQHF. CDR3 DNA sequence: TGTGCCAGCAGCTTGGTAATAACCGATAATCAGCCCCAGCATTTT. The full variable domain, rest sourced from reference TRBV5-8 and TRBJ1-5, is EAGVTQSPTHLIKTRGQQATLRCSPISGHTSVYWYQQALGLGLQFLLWYDEGEERNRGNFPPRFSGRQFPNYSSELNVNALELEDSALYLCASSLVITDNQPQHFGDGTRLSIL.

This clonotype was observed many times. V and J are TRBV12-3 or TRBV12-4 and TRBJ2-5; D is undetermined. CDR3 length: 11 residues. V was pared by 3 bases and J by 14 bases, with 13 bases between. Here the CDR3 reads CASSFGVLLYF. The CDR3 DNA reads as TGTGCCAGCAGTTTTGGGGTACTGTTATACTTC.

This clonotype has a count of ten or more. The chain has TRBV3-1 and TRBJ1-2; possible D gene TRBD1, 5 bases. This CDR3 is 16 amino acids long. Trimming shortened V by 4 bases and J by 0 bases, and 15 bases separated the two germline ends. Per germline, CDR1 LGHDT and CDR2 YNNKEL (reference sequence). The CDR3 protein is CASSPLWTTTNYGYTF. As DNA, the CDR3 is TGTGCCAGCAGCCCGCTCTGGACAACTACTAACTATGGCTACACCTTC.

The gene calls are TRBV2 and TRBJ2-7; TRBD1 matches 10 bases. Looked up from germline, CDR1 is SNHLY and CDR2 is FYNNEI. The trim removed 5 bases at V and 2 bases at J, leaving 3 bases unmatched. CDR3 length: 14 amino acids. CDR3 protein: CASSRTGGPYEQYF. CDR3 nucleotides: TGTGCCAGCAGTAGGACAGGGGGGCCCTACGAGCAGTACTTC.

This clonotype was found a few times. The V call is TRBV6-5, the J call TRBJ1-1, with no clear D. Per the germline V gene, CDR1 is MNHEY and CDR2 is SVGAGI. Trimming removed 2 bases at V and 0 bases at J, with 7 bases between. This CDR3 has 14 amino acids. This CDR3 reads CASSYGRLNTEAFF. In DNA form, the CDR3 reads TGTGCCAGCAGTTACGGTCGGCTGAACACTGAAGCTTTCTTT.

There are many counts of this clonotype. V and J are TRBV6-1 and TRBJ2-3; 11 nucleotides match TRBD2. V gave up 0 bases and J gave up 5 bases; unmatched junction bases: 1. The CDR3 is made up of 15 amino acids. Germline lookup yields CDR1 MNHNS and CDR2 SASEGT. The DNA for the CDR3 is TGTGCCAGCAGTGAAGCGGGGACTAGCGGAGATACGCAGTATTTT. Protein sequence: CASSEAGTSGDTQYF.

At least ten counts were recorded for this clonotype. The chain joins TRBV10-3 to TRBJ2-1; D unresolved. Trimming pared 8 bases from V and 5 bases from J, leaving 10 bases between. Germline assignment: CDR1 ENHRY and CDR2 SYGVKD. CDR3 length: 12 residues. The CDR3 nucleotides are TGTGCCATCTCCCTCGAGAACAATGAGCAGTTCTTC. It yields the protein CAISLENNEQFF.

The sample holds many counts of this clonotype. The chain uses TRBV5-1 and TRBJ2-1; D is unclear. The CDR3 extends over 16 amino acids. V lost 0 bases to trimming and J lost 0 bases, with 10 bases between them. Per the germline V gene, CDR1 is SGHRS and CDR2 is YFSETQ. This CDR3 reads CASSLGTVLSYNEQFF. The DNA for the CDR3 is TGCGCCAGCAGCTTGGGGACGGTGCTCTCCTACAATGAGCAGTTCTTC.

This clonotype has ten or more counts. This chain's CDR3 is CASMDRASGELFF. Here the CDR3 DNA reads TGCGCCAGCATGGACAGGGCCAGCGGGGAGCTGTTTTTT. The chain employs TRBV5-1 and TRBJ2-2; TRBD1 aligns across 8 bases. The CDR3 is 13 amino acids. The germline CDR1 and CDR2 sequences are SGHRS and YFSETQ. V dropped 6 bases and J dropped 7; count of bases not matched to a gene: 5.

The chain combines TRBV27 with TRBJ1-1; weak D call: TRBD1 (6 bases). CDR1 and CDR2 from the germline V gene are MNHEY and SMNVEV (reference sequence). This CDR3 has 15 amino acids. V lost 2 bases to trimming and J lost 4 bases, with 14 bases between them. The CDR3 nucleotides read TGTGCCAGCAGTTTAGAAACAGGGAGGCTCACTGAAGCTTTCTTT. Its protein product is CASSLETGRLTEAFF.

This chain's CDR3 is CASNRGSRDSPLHF. The CDR3 DNA follows: TGTGCCAGCAACAGGGGATCTCGCGATTCACCCCTCCACTTT. The chain uses TRBV6-2 or TRBV6-3 and TRBJ1-6; TRBD1 matches at 7 bases. Per the germline V gene, CDR1 is MNHEY and CDR2 is SVGEGT. CDR3 length: 14 amino acids. V dropped 7 bases and J dropped 8; count of bases not matched to a gene: 8.

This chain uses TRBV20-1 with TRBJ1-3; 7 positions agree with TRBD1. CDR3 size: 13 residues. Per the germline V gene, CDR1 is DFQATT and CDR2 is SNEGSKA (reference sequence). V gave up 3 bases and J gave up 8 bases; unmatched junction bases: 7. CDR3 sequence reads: CSARQNRGYTIYF. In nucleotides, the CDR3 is TGCAGTGCTAGGCAGAACAGGGGATACACCATATATTTT.

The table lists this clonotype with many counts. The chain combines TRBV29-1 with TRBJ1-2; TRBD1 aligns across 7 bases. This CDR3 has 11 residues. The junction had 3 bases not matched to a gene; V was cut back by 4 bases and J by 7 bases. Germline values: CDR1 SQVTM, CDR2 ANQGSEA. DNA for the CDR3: TGCAGCGTTGGGGACAGTATTGGCTACACCTTC. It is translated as CSVGDSIGYTF.

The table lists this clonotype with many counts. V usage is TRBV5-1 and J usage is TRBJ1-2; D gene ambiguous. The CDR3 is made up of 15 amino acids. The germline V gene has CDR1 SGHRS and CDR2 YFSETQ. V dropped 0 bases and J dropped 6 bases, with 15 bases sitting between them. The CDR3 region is CASSLAREGKDGYTF. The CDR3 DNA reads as TGCGCCAGCAGCTTGGCGAGAGAAGGGAAGGATGGCTACACCTTC.

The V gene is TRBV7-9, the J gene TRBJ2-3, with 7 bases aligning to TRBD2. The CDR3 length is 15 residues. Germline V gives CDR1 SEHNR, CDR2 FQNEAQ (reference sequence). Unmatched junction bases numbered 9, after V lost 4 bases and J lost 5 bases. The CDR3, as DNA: TGTGCCAGCAGCTCCACGACTAGCTCCTTAGATACGCAGTATTTT. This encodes CASSSTTSSLDTQYF.

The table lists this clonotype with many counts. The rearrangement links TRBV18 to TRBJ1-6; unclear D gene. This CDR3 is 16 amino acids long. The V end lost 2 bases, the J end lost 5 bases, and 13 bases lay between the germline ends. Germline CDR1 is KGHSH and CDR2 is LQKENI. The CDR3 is CASSPILVSDNSPLHF. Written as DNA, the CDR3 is TGTGCCAGCTCACCAATATTAGTTTCGGATAATTCACCCCTCCACTTT.

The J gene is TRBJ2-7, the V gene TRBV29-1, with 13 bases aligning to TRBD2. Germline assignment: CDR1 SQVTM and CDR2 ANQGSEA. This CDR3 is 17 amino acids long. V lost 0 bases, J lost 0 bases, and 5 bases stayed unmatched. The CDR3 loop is CSVEDQWTSGSSYEQYF. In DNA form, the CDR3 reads TGCAGCGTTGAAGATCAGTGGACTAGCGGGAGCTCCTACGAGCAGTACTTC.

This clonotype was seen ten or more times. The CDR3 DNA sequence: TGTGCCAGCAGCTCACGGGAGAACTTCCTCAATGAGCAGTTCTTC. Translation gives CASSSRENFLNEQFF. V is TRBV2 and J is TRBJ2-1; D may be TRBD2 (6 bases). This CDR3 is built from 15 residues. Germline values: CDR1 SNHLY, CDR2 FYNNEI. V was pared by 6 bases and J by 6 bases, with 18 bases between.

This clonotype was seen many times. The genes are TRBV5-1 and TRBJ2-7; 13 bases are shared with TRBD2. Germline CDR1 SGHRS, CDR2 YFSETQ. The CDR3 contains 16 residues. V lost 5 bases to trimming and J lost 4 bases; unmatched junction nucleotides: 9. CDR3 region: CASSRTSGRSEYEQYF. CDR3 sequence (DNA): TGCGCCAGCAGTCGGACTAGCGGGAGATCGGAGTACGAGCAGTACTTC.

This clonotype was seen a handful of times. CDR3 bases: TGTGCCATCCTCGCCGGGGCGAACCAATTCAATGAGCAGTTCTTC. Translated, it gives CAILAGANQFNEQFF. V usage is TRBV10-3 and J usage is TRBJ2-1; D may correspond to TRBD1 or TRBD2 (5 bases each). The germline V gene has CDR1 ENHRY and CDR2 SYGVKD. The CDR3 runs 15 residues. V was cut by 8 bases and J by 6 bases, with 20 bases left in between.